These 27 T cell receptor beta chains were sequenced from one sample in a study of beta chain features in type 1 diabetes (dated by TCRdb to 2016 to 2019). Libraries were constructed by the immunoSEQ multiplex PCR assay. The entire isolated RNA was reverse transcribed using the High Capacity cDNA Reverse Transcription Kit, and thus expressed TCRB transcripts were sequenced. TCRdb's version of the immuneACCESS table is confined to in-frame rearrangements and falls short of the full clone set. An unresolved V gene accounts for under half of the shortfall where checked; the remainder is of unknown origin. This sample is represented by 200,000 to 300,000 clones; about 30% of them were singletons. More than 3% of the sample goes to the ten largest clones. The sequencing input was central memory CD4+ T cells from blood. These TCRs come from a young man in good health.

The J gene is TRBJ1-5, the V gene TRBV30, with 8 positions matching TRBD1. The V gene's germline CDR1 is GTSNPN and CDR2 SVGIG (reference sequence). With V trimmed by 6 bases and J by 6 bases, 7 bases remained unmatched. The CDR3 is 13 amino acids. The CDR3: CACRTGLSQPQHF. CDR3 nucleotides: TGTGCCTGCCGGACAGGGCTTAGTCAGCCCCAGCATTTT.

The chain uses TRBV5-1 and TRBJ2-5; 11 bases line up with TRBD1. The length of the CDR3 is 15 residues. Germline V CDR1 and CDR2: SGHRS, YFSETQ. The V and J ends lost 6 bases and 5 bases, in that order; junction bases with no gene match: 9. In DNA, the CDR3 is TGCGCCAGCACAGCTGGACAGGGGGCTTTGGAGACCCAGTACTTC. Its translation is CASTAGQGALETQYF.

The genes are TRBV7-2 and TRBJ2-1; 9 bases fit TRBD2. The CDR3 runs to 16 residues. With 6 bases clipped from V and 8 bases from J, the junction kept 14 bases outside the gene matches. Germline CDR1 and CDR2: SGHTA and FQGNSA. CDR3 region: CASRYAWREGPDEQFF. DNA for the CDR3: TGTGCCAGCAGATACGCCTGGCGGGAGGGCCCGGATGAGCAGTTCTTC. Together with reference TRBV7-2 and TRBJ2-1, the CDR3 gives the full variable domain: GAGVSQSPSNKVTEKGKDVELRCDPISGHTALYWYRQSLGQGLEFLIYFQGNSAPDKSGLPSDRFSAERTGGSVSTLTIQRTQQEDSAVYLCASRYAWREGPDEQFFGPGTRLTVL.

The rearrangement uses TRBV7-2 and TRBJ2-5; a possible D gene is TRBD2 (6 bases). Germline V gene sequence: CDR1 SGHTA, CDR2 FQGNSA. CDR3 length: 14 residues. Trimming pared 5 bases from V and 6 bases from J, leaving 16 bases between. The CDR3 nucleotides are TGTGCCAGCAGCCGTCGGACGGGGGTGAAGACCCAGTACTTC. Its translation is CASSRRTGVKTQYF.

V and J are TRBV11-2 and TRBJ2-1, with D uncertain. Germline V gives CDR1 SGHAT, CDR2 FQNNGV. The CDR3 has 13 residues. Trimming stripped 4 bases from V and 7 bases from J, with 11 bases between. The CDR3 DNA is TGTGCCAGCAGCTCCTTTTCGGGTAATGAGCAGTTCTTC. The encoded protein is CASSSFSGNEQFF.

The chain links TRBV7-2 to TRBJ2-3, with 13 bases fitting TRBD2. Germline V gene lookup returns CDR1 SGHTA and CDR2 FQGNSA. There are 15 residues in the CDR3. The V gene end was trimmed by 5 bases and the J gene end by 8 bases; junction bases not matched to a gene: 7. The CDR3 nucleotides are TGTGCCAGCAGCCAACTAGCGGGAGGGCGAGGTACGCAGTATTTT. Translated: CASSQLAGGRGTQYF.

V is TRBV29-1 and J is TRBJ1-1; perhaps TRBD1 as D (6 bases). V shed 4 bases and J shed 1 base, with 13 bases lying between them. This CDR3 is 14 amino acids long. CDR1 and CDR2 (germline): SQVTM, ANQGSEA. CDR3 DNA: TGCAGCGTTGCCAGAGTGACAGGGAACACTGAAGCTTTCTTT. Translation gives CSVARVTGNTEAFF.

The chain has TRBV29-1 and TRBJ2-7, with D perhaps matching TRBD1 (5 bases). The CDR3 has 11 residues. CDR1 is SQVTM and CDR2 is ANQGSEA in the germline V gene. V lost 5 bases to trimming and J lost 5 bases, with 10 bases between them. CDR3 sequence (DNA): TGCAGCGTTCTGCTCAGGGACGAGCAGTACTTC. As protein: CSVLLRDEQYF.

This clone has a handful of counts. The V call is TRBV5-1, the J call TRBJ2-7; 12 bases align to TRBD2. This CDR3 has 14 residues. From germline, CDR1 is SGHRS and CDR2 YFSETQ. With V trimmed by 4 bases and J by 4 bases, 3 bases remained unmatched. The CDR3 sequence is CASSRGTSGYEQYF. DNA for the CDR3: TGCGCCAGCAGCAGGGGGACTAGCGGGTACGAGCAGTACTTC.

This clone was observed a few times. V usage is TRBV29-1 and J usage is TRBJ1-1, with D possibly being TRBD1 (6 bases). CDR1 and CDR2 (germline): SQVTM, ANQGSEA. The V end lost 6 bases, the J end lost 1 base, and 12 bases lay between the germline ends. This CDR3 has 13 amino acids. CDR3 loop: CSVRGQTNTEAFF. The CDR3, as DNA: TGCAGCGTCAGAGGACAGACGAACACTGAAGCTTTCTTT.

This chain links TRBV5-6 with TRBJ1-6; 7 nucleotides match TRBD1. J lost 8 bases, V lost 2 bases, and 4 bases had no gene match. The CDR3 loop spans 14 amino acids. Germline V gene data show CDR1 as SGHDT and CDR2 as YYEEEE. CDR3 residues: CASSFDRVDSPLHF. The DNA for the CDR3 is TGTGCCAGCAGCTTCGACAGGGTGGATTCACCCCTCCACTTT.

V and J are TRBV11-2 and TRBJ2-1; no firm D call. The CDR3 consists of 14 residues. In germline, CDR1 is SGHAT, CDR2 FQNNGV. V lost 3 bases to trimming and J lost 6 bases, with 12 bases between them. CDR3 nucleotide sequence: TGTGCCAGCAGCTTCCATGGCTCAGTCAATGAGCAGTTCTTC. Protein: CASSFHGSVNEQFF.

This clone has a handful of counts. The genes are TRBV20-1 and TRBJ2-7, with unresolved D. The CDR3 consists of 11 residues. V was cut by 4 bases and J by 5 bases, with 9 bases left in between. Germline V lookup: CDR1 DFQATT, CDR2 SNEGSKA (reference sequence). This CDR3 reads CSAIQKDEQYF. The CDR3 DNA is TGCAGTGCTATCCAAAAGGACGAGCAGTACTTC.

About this clone itself: This same CDR3 is encoded by further DNA sequences in the sample. This sequence joins TRBV30 and TRBJ2-3, with TRBD2 matching 10 bases. The CDR3 length is 15 residues. The V gene end was trimmed by 2 bases and the J gene end by 1 base; junction bases not matched to a gene: 3. CDR1 is GTSNPN, CDR2 SVGIG, per germline (reference sequence). CDR3 sequence: CAWSPGLAGTDTQYF. The CDR3 DNA reads as TGTGCCTGGAGTCCCGGACTAGCGGGCACAGATACGCAGTATTTT.

V gene TRBV2 combines with J gene TRBJ1-1, with D possibly TRBD1 on 6 matching bases. There are 13 residues in the CDR3. V was cut by 6 bases and J by 7 bases, with 15 bases left in between. Germline V lookup: CDR1 SNHLY, CDR2 FYNNEI. The CDR3 DNA reads as TGTGCCAGCAGGACTACAGGGAAAGGTGAAGCTTTCTTT. It encodes CASRTTGKGEAFF.

This clone was seen more than once but under ten times. This rearrangement joins TRBV29-1 to TRBJ1-1; D remains unclear. This CDR3 is 13 amino acids long. Trimming cost V 6 bases and J 1 base, with 12 bases left between them. CDR1 and CDR2 (germline): SQVTM, ANQGSEA. CDR3 region: CSVRPLGNTEAFF. In DNA, the CDR3 is TGCAGCGTCCGGCCCCTAGGGAACACTGAAGCTTTCTTT.

This chain uses TRBV30 with TRBJ2-5; TRBD2 is a possible D gene (7 bases). Germline V gene sequence: CDR1 GTSNPN, CDR2 SVGIG (reference sequence). Deletions cut 6 bases from V and 5 bases from J, with 19 bases between. CDR3 length equals 14 residues. In DNA form, the CDR3 reads TGTGCCTGCGAGGGGGAGGGCCGAGGGGAGACCCAGTACTTC. This gives the protein CACEGEGRGETQYF. The entire variable domain, with the rest obtained from reference TRBV30 and TRBJ2-5, is as follows: SQTIHQWPATLVQPVGSPLSLECTVEGTSNPNLYWYRQAAGRGLQLLFYSVGIGQISSEVPQNLSASRPQDRQFILSSKKLLLSDSGFYLCACEGEGRGETQYFGPGTRLLVL.

This clone was picked up a small number of times. The chain combines TRBV28 with TRBJ2-5; 10 nucleotides match TRBD1. This CDR3 region has 16 residues. After removal of 5 bases from V and 3 bases from J, the junction contained 9 bases not matched to a gene. Germline assignment: CDR1 MDHEN and CDR2 SYDVKM. The CDR3 is CASSPQGTGVEETQYF. CDR3 in DNA: TGTGCCAGCAGTCCTCAAGGGACAGGGGTGGAAGAGACCCAGTACTTC.

This clone was observed a single time. The chain has TRBV25-1 and TRBJ2-7, with a tentative D call TRBD2 (5 bases). This CDR3 has 12 residues. Per the germline V gene, CDR1 is MGHDK and CDR2 is SYGVNS. Trimming removed 8 bases at V and 3 bases at J, with 11 bases between. CDR3 nucleotides: TGTGCCAGCGAGGGATTTAACTACGAGCAGTACTTC. It encodes CASEGFNYEQYF.

This clone was recorded a few times. This same CDR3 is encoded by further DNA sequences in the sample. The CDR3 DNA follows: TGTGCCAGCAGCGCGGGACAGGGGTCATACAATGAGCAGTTCTTC. Amino acid sequence: CASSAGQGSYNEQFF. This chain uses TRBV7-7 with TRBJ2-1, with TRBD1 identical over 10 bases. J gave up 4 bases and V 5 bases, and 5 bases lay outside the gene matches. Per germline, CDR1 SSHAT and CDR2 FNYEAQ (reference sequence). The CDR3 is made up of 15 amino acids.

V gene TRBV11-3 combines with J gene TRBJ2-3; D not resolved. Germline assignment: CDR1 SGHNT and CDR2 YENEEA. V lost 4 bases, J lost 1 base, and 9 bases lay in between. The CDR3 totals 14 residues. Here the CDR3 reads CASSSHRGTDTQYF. DNA of the CDR3: TGTGCCAGCAGCTCCCACCGCGGCACAGATACGCAGTATTTT.

This clone was picked up a small number of times. V is TRBV9 and J is TRBJ2-1; D is possibly TRBD1 (6 bases). Germline V gene sequence: CDR1 SGDLS, CDR2 YYNGEE. This CDR3 region has 15 residues. Trimming took 0 bases from V and 0 from J, leaving 7 bases between them. In DNA form, the CDR3 reads TGTGCCAGCAGCGTAGGAGGGGGCTCCTACAATGAGCAGTTCTTC. It encodes CASSVGGGSYNEQFF.

This chain joins TRBV28 and TRBJ2-5; D is unclear. Germline-derived CDR1 and CDR2 are MDHEN and SYDVKM. This CDR3 contains 11 residues. The V end was cut by 5 bases, the J end by 7 bases, with 8 bases between. In nucleotides, the CDR3 is TGTGCCAGCAGTGGCCTCGGGACCCAGTACTTC. Translating gives CASSGLGTQYF.

This chain links TRBV29-1 with TRBJ1-2, with a weak D call TRBD1 (5 bases). CDR3 length: 13 residues. From germline, CDR1 is SQVTM and CDR2 ANQGSEA. The V end was cut by 0 bases, the J end by 7 bases, with 12 bases between. CDR3 loop: CSVEDDSRGGYTF. The CDR3 DNA reads as TGCAGCGTTGAAGATGACTCTAGGGGTGGCTACACCTTC.

This clone was detected a few times. The rearrangement links TRBV5-6 to TRBJ2-1; D perhaps matches TRBD2 (6 bases). There are 17 residues in the CDR3. Germline V CDR1 and CDR2: SGHDT, YYEEEE. V lost 6 bases, J lost 7 bases, and 26 bases lay in between. The CDR3 loop is CASTPDGGNRFVNEQFF. CDR3 nucleotides: TGTGCCAGCACCCCGGACGGAGGGAATCGGTTTGTGAATGAGCAGTTCTTC.

The rearrangement joins TRBV11-2 to TRBJ1-3; D is ambiguous. The ends were cut back, 7 bases at V and 0 bases at J, with 10 bases in the middle. Germline loops: CDR1 SGHAT, CDR2 FQNNGV. This CDR3 is built from 14 residues. The CDR3 bases are TGTGCCAGCACCCCACATAGCTCTGGAAACACCATATATTTT. Translation: CASTPHSSGNTIYF.

This rearrangement joins TRBV30 to TRBJ1-1; D ambiguous. Between the trimmed V and J ends, which lost 4 bases and 5 bases, there was a span of 11 bases. This CDR3 contains 12 residues. Per germline, CDR1 GTSNPN and CDR2 SVGIG (reference sequence). The CDR3 nucleotides are TGTGCCTGGATTATTGGAAGGACTGAAGCTTTCTTT. This codes for CAWIIGRTEAFF.